A selection of T cell receptor beta chains follows, all from one sample in a study of cytomegalovirus exposure and HLA in healthy donors. TCRdb's copy holds only in-frame clones and misses some; the assay was immunoSEQ multiplex PCR. The table lists more than 95,000 clones, around 15% of them singletons. The sequenced sample was PBMCs. These TCRs come from a female donor in good health and CMV-seronegative. Each CDR3 is given with its conserved first and last residue. Fields, in order: D gene, V gene, CDR3 length, clone size, J gene, CDR3 protein, CDR3 DNA. D genes are given only for firm matches. The size entry is marked missing in some rows and otherwise reads once, few, many or a size class.

>NA|TRBV4-1|17|NA|TRBJ2-7
CASSQEPISWEDYEQYF
TGCGCCAGCAGCCAAGAACCCATTTCGTGGGAGGATTACGAGCAGTACTTC
>TRBD2|TRBV5-4|16|NA|TRBJ2-3
CASSLDVSGGADTQYF
TGTGCCAGCAGCTTGGATGTTAGCGGGGGGGCAGATACGCAGTATTTT
>NA|TRBV7-9|16|NA|TRBJ1-3
CASSLDRGFSGNTIYF
TGTGCCAGCAGCTTAGACCGAGGGTTTTCTGGAAACACCATATATTTT
>TRBD2|TRBV9|22|NA|TRBJ2-1
CASSFRQGLAGGLVSSYNEQFF
TGTGCCAGCAGCTTCCGACAGGGTCTAGCGGGAGGGTTGGTTAGCTCCTACAATGAGCAGTTCTTC
>TRBD2|TRBV4-3|18|NA|TRBJ2-6
CASSQASAGGPGANVLTF
TGCGCCAGCAGCCAAGCCTCGGCGGGGGGGCCTGGGGCCAACGTCCTGACTTTC
>TRBD2|TRBV7-6|15|few|TRBJ2-7
CASSSSGTSGYEQYF
TGTGCCAGCAGCTCATCCGGGACTAGCGGGTACGAGCAGTACTTC
>NA|TRBV5-6|12|NA|TRBJ2-1
CASSLPGNEQFF
TGTGCCAGCAGCTTACCGGGGAATGAGCAGTTCTTC
>NA|TRBV18|16|few|TRBJ2-1
CASSPGLRTFYNEQFF
TGTGCCAGCTCACCAGGTTTACGGACATTCTACAATGAGCAGTTCTTC
>NA|TRBV5-4|13|NA|TRBJ2-1
CASTTQSGNEQFF
TGTGCCAGCACCACGCAATCAGGGAATGAGCAGTTCTTC
>TRBD2|TRBV11-2|15|few|TRBJ2-7
CASRLTSGGTYEQYF
TGTGCCAGCAGGCTAACTAGCGGGGGGACCTACGAGCAGTACTTC
>NA|TRBV19|13|many|TRBJ1-1
CASSRTVNTEAFF
TGTGCCAGTAGTAGGACAGTGAACACTGAAGCTTTCTTT
>NA|TRBV6-1|13|NA|TRBJ2-7
CASSEDRGLEQYF
TGTGCCAGCAGTGAGGATCGGGGTCTCGAGCAGTACTTC
>NA|TRBV20-1|11|NA|TRBJ2-7
CSAQTAYEQYF
TGCAGTGCCCAGACAGCTTACGAGCAGTACTTC
>TRBD1|TRBV27|17|NA|TRBJ1-2
CASSLTGQLVRDYGYTF
TGTGCCAGCAGTTTGACGGGACAGCTAGTCCGGGACTATGGCTACACCTTC
>NA|TRBV4-3|15|NA|TRBJ2-2
CASSQGGGNTGELFF
TGCGCCAGCAGCCAAGGGGGAGGGAACACCGGGGAGCTGTTTTTT
>NA|TRBV6-1|14|few|TRBJ2-7
CASSVQHEVHEQYF
TGTGCCAGCAGTGTACAACACGAGGTCCACGAGCAGTACTTC